This T cell receptor beta chain was observed in a study of identical twins. V dropped 4 bases and J dropped 4; count of bases not matched to a gene: 9. This CDR3 is 15 amino acids long. The germline CDR1 and CDR2 sequences are DFQATT and SNEGSKA (reference sequence). TCRdb used MiXCR to reprocess the 5' RACE reads, holding one entry per CDR3 protein. The sample lists some 1,600,000 distinct CDR3 sequences, around a third occurring once. The origin of this receptor is a newborn girl in good health. Source material: cord blood. The V and J genes are TRBV20-1 and TRBJ2-3; 9 nucleotides line up with TRBD1. This CDR3 is CSAKNPRQGADTQYF. Written as DNA, the CDR3 is TGCAGTGCTAAAAACCCAAGACAGGGGGCAGATACGCAGTATTTT.